Following are 6 T cell receptor beta chains from one sample sequenced in a study of T cells expressing NK-cell markers. From its re-call of the 5' RACE reads, TCRdb lists each CDR3 protein once, without DNA. This table lists about 150,000 distinct CDR3 sequences. Sequencing used blood T cells: a sorted CD56 or NKG2C T cell subset, CD4+ or CD8+ T cells, or bulk PBMC T cells (not recorded which). These receptors were collected from a woman aged 45-60 years in good health.

V usage is TRBV7-2 and J usage is TRBJ1-4. The CDR3 length is 14 residues. Germline CDR1 SGHTA, CDR2 FQGNSA. The CDR3 is CASSSWELDEKLFF. Together with reference TRBV7-2 and TRBJ1-4, the CDR3 gives the full variable domain: GAGVSQSPSNKVTEKGKDVELRCDPISGHTALYWYRQSLGQGLEFLIYFQGNSAPDKSGLPSDRFSAERTGGSVSTLTIQRTQQEDSAVYLCASSSWELDEKLFFGSGTQLSVL.

The rearrangement joins TRBV6-6 to TRBJ2-3. The CDR3 is made up of 16 amino acids. Germline assignment: CDR1 MNHNY and CDR2 SVGAGI (reference sequence). CDR3 in amino acids: CASSYLAADSTDTQYF.

The rearrangement joins TRBV4-1 to TRBJ1-1; lacking DNA, the TRBD1 call made by TCRdb goes unchecked. Germline loops: CDR1 MGHRA, CDR2 YSYEKL. There are 14 residues in the CDR3. This CDR3 is CASSPTRQAYEAFF.

V usage is TRBV6-5 and J usage is TRBJ1-1; the D call of TRBD1 rests on TCRdb alone, since no DNA is present to check it. In germline, CDR1 is MNHEY, CDR2 SVGAGI. The CDR3 spans 16 residues. CDR3 protein: CASSPIPTGNYAEAFF.

The V and J genes are TRBV11-2 and TRBJ2-1; TCRdb selects TRBD2, and the lack of DNA leaves this call unchecked. Germline V lookup: CDR1 SGHAT, CDR2 FQNNGV. The CDR3 totals 14 residues. The CDR3 loop reads CASSLLAETLRQFF.

The J gene is TRBJ2-2, the V gene TRBV13; the D gene TCRdb calls, TRBD1, cannot be checked with no DNA. The CDR3 length is 15 residues. The germline V gene has CDR1 PRHDT and CDR2 FYEKMQ (reference sequence). CDR3 sequence: CASSLPTVHTGELFF. Looking up the rest from reference TRBV13 and TRBJ2-2 gives the full variable domain: AAGVIQSPRHLIKEKRETATLKCYPIPRHDTVYWYQQGPGQDPQFLISFYEKMQSDKGSIPDRFSAQQFSDYHSELNMSSLELGDSALYFCASSLPTVHTGELFFGEGSRLTVL.